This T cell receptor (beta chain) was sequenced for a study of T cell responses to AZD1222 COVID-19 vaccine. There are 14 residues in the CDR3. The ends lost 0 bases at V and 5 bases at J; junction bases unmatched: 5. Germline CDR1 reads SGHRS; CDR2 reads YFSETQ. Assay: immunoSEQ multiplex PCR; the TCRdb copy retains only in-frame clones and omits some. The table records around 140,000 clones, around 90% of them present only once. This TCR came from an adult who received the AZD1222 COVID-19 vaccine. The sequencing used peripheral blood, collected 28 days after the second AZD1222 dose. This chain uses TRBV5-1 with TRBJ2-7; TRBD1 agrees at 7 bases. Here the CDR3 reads CASSLEQGSHEQYF. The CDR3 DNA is TGCGCCAGCAGCTTGGAACAGGGGAGCCACGAGCAGTACTTC.